This is a list of T cell receptor beta chains from one sample in a study of shared clonotypes between healthy human individuals. The method was immunoSEQ multiplex PCR; TCRdb's version includes in-frame clones alone and lacks a portion of them. This sample has 75,000 to 100,000 clones, with around half found just once. Sequencing was done on a sample of PBMCs. The receptors here all came from a woman in her 40s in good health. Some clones in this sample may be carry-over from other donors' samples. Both conserved end residues are part of each CDR3. Each record gives: V gene, J gene, clone size, D gene, CDR3 DNA, CDR3 protein. D genes are given only for firm matches. Only some rows state a clone size, as once, few, many or a class for expanded clones.

TRBV4-2	TRBJ2-7	few	TRBD2	TGTGCCAGCAGCCAAGATCTCGGAGCGGGAGACCACGAGCAGTACTTC	CASSQDLGAGDHEQYF
TRBV29-1	TRBJ2-1	once	-	TGCAGCGTTGAATCGGGACATGAGCAGTTCTTC	CSVESGHEQFF
TRBV29-1	TRBJ1-2	-	-	TGCAGCGTTTCCGACAGAAACTATGGCTACACCTTC	CSVSDRNYGYTF
TRBV2	TRBJ2-7	few	-	TGTGCCAGCAAGTTCCGGGACTTGTCCTACGAGCAGTACTTC	CASKFRDLSYEQYF
TRBV5-1	TRBJ2-3	many	TRBD2	TGCGCCAGCAGAGATAGCGGGAGCCCCACAGATACGCAGTATTTT	CASRDSGSPTDTQYF
TRBV28	TRBJ1-1	-	-	TGTGCCAGCAGTTTACCAATTAGCACTGAAGCTTTCTTT	CASSLPISTEAFF
TRBV7-2	TRBJ2-7	few	-	TGTGCCAGCAGCTCAACAGGGTGGGACTCCTACGAGCAGTACTTC	CASSSTGWDSYEQYF
TRBV2	TRBJ2-3	many	-	TGTGCCAGCCGGGCCAGACTTTCCACAGATACGCAGTATTTT	CASRARLSTDTQYF
TRBV9	TRBJ2-3	-	-	TGTGCCAGCAGCTCCTTCACGGGACCGGGGCCAGATACGCAGTATTTT	CASSSFTGPGPDTQYF
TRBV7-2	TRBJ1-5	-	TRBD1	TGTGCCAGCAGTTACCGGGACAGAACTTATAGCAATCAGCCCCAGCATTTT	CASSYRDRTYSNQPQHF
TRBV7-2	TRBJ1-4	once	-	TGTGCCAGCAGCACCAGATTGGGGGGCTCTGAAAAACTGTTTTTT	CASSTRLGGSEKLFF
TRBV28	TRBJ2-5	-	-	TGTGCCAGCCAAGGGGACGGTCAAGAGACCCAGTACTTC	CASQGDGQETQYF